Listed here is a single T cell receptor beta chain. Antigen unknown. This CDR3 is built from 15 residues. The sample belongs to a study of CXCR3-negative and CXCR3-positive naive CD8 T cells. Study-wide results and limits: Naive cells that were CXCR3-positive had more hydrophobic TRB CDR3s (compared with CXCR3-negative naive cells). Memory CD8+ T cell repertoires were far less diverse than both naive subsets.

The libraries of TRB cDNA were prepared using 5' RACE with UMI labels. TCRdb reprocessed the 5' RACE reads and keeps a single row for each CDR3 protein, giving no DNA. The sample holds more than 45,000 distinct CDR3 sequences. The specimen sequenced was naive CXCR3- CD8+ T cells from blood. Documented subset: CD45RO-CCR7+CD27+CD95- naive CD8+ T cells lacking CXCR3 (TNR3-). The V call is TRBV21-1, the J call TRBJ1-6; the TCRdb D gene call, TRBD1, has no DNA to confirm it. TRBV21-1 represents a pseudogene. The clonotype was recovered from a human donor in good health. Some clones in this sample may be carry-over from other donors' samples. The CDR3 sequence is CASSKVGRGRSPLHF.